Presented here are 25 T cell receptor beta chains from one specimen sequenced in a study of blood T cells in healthy people across ages (dated by TCRdb to 2015 to 2017). The library was prepared using 5' RACE. Instrument on record: Illumina HiSeq 2500. The second PCR ran for roughly 7 to 12 cycles and used a J-beta primer mix along with a sample-barcoded 5' primer. TCRdb reran the public reads through fastp at Q25 and MiXCR, keeping productive beta chains. Duplicate CDR3 protein sequences are folded into a single record with the most common DNA and genes. Present in this sample are over 750,000 distinct CDR3 sequences, 25% of which were seen just once. The ten largest clones capture under 10% of the sample. These same records also appear under a second study, on T cells of mothers and their children.

Input material: blood. Receptors originate from a boy aged 5-17 years in good health.

This clonotype was seen once. This chain connects TRBV6-2 or TRBV6-3 to TRBJ2-3; 8 bases are a match to TRBD1. The trim removed 7 bases at V and 4 bases at J, leaving 13 bases unmatched. CDR1 is MNHEY, CDR2 SVGEGT, per germline. The CDR3 extends over 16 amino acids. CDR3 DNA: TGTGCCAGCACTCGACGCAACAGGGGGAGCGCAGATACGCAGTATTTT. Protein product: CASTRRNRGSADTQYF.

Only a few counts were recorded for this clonotype. The chain couples TRBV20-1 to TRBJ1-2; D is unclear. The CDR3 runs to 15 residues. Germline CDR1 DFQATT, CDR2 SNEGSKA (reference sequence). Trimming pared 6 bases from V and 0 bases from J, leaving 17 bases between. The CDR3 sequence: CSARRHAGSNYGYTF. CDR3 nucleotide sequence: TGCAGTGCCAGGCGGCACGCGGGGTCTAACTATGGCTACACCTTC.

This clonotype came up a few times. The chain employs TRBV5-4 and TRBJ2-5; no clear D. The J call could be wrong; TRBJ2-7 is a better fit for the DNA end. The germline CDR1 and CDR2 sequences are SGHNT and YYREEE (reference sequence). CDR3 length: 12 residues. The CDR3, as DNA: TGTGCCAGCAGCGATGGAGATTACGAGCAGTACTTC. Its protein product is CASSDGDYEQYF.

As concerns this clonotype: At one boundary the junction diverges from the germline segment, which might be a read error. This chain uses TRBV12-3 or TRBV12-4 with TRBJ2-5; D call uncertain. The CDR3 sequence is 14 residues long. The CDR3 sequence: CASSPLGPGEAQYF. As DNA, the CDR3 is TGTGCCAGCAGTCCCCTAGGACCAGGAGAGGCCCAGTACTTC.

The chain has TRBV9 and TRBJ2-2; D perhaps matches TRBD2 (5 bases). CDR1 SGDLS and CDR2 YYNGEE come from the germline V gene. Trimming stripped 1 base from V and 3 bases from J, with 10 bases between. The CDR3 runs 15 residues. The chain's CDR3 is CASSVTGFDTGELFF. CDR3 DNA sequence: TGTGCCAGCAGCGTAACGGGGTTCGACACCGGGGAGCTGTTTTTT. Based on the CDR3 plus reference TRBV9 and TRBJ2-2, the full variable domain is DSGVTQTPKHLITATGQRVTLRCSPRSGDLSVYWYQQSLDQGLQFLIQYYNGEERAKGNILERFSAQQFPDLHSELNLSSLELGDSALYFCASSVTGFDTGELFFGEGSRLTVL.

The chain joins TRBV3-1 to TRBJ2-3; no firm D call. V lost 1 base to trimming and J lost 4 bases, with 9 bases between them. This CDR3 has 14 amino acids. Germline assignment: CDR1 LGHDT and CDR2 YNNKEL (reference sequence). The chain's CDR3 is CASSQVGEPDTQYF. CDR3 in DNA: TGTGCCAGCAGCCAAGTAGGAGAACCAGATACGCAGTATTTT.

The chain combines TRBV24-1 with TRBJ2-3; D gene unclear. Germline V gene sequence: CDR1 KGHDR, CDR2 SFDVKD. This CDR3 region has 15 residues. V shed 0 bases and J shed 4 bases, with 10 bases lying between them. In DNA, the CDR3 is TGTGCCACCAGTGATTTGGCGGCTGTAGCAGATACGCAGTATTTT. Encoded protein: CATSDLAAVADTQYF.

The chain recombines TRBV2 with TRBJ2-5, with D possibly being TRBD1 or TRBD2 (6 bases each). There are 9 residues in the CDR3. The germline V and J ends were trimmed by 11 bases and 6 bases, with 7 bases remaining between them. Germline V CDR1 and CDR2: SNHLY, FYNNEI. The CDR3 reads CAGGQTQYF. The CDR3 DNA sequence: TGTGCCGGGGGGCAGACCCAGTACTTC.

The rearrangement links TRBV10-3 to TRBJ2-7; TRBD1 matches at 9 bases. The ends lost 2 bases at V and 3 bases at J; junction bases unmatched: 26. Germline V lookup: CDR1 ENHRY, CDR2 SYGVKD. The CDR3 is made up of 22 amino acids. The CDR3 DNA sequence: TGTGCCATCAGTGAGCTTTGGGCCGCCAGGGGCAAAGGAGGGACAGGGCTCTACGAGCAGTACTTC. Encoded protein: CAISELWAARGKGGTGLYEQYF.

As regards this clonotype: The junction differs from germline at one of its ends, possibly a read error. The chain links TRBV6-6 to TRBJ2-3; weak D call: TRBD2 (6 bases). The CDR3 runs to 14 residues. CDR1 and CDR2 from the germline V gene are MNHNY and SVGAGI (reference sequence). The CDR3 here is CASSYSRLEDTQYF. In DNA, the CDR3 is TGTGCCAGCAGCTACTCTAGACTAGAGGATACGCAGTATTTT.

This clonotype has a handful of counts. The genes are TRBV6-2 or TRBV6-3 and TRBJ1-5, with D possibly TRBD1 on 5 matching bases. The CDR3 is made up of 16 amino acids. Germline-derived CDR1 and CDR2 are MNHEY and SVGEGT. Trimming cost V 4 bases and J 3 bases, with 16 bases left between them. CDR3 sequence reads: CASSFPQGELNQPQHF. As DNA, the CDR3 is TGTGCCAGCAGTTTTCCTCAGGGAGAACTCAATCAGCCCCAGCATTTT.

The V call is TRBV6-2 or TRBV6-3, the J call TRBJ1-2; TRBD1 matches at 7 bases. V shed 6 bases and J 6 bases; nucleotides not matched to a gene: 7. The CDR3 runs to 13 residues. CDR1 and CDR2 (germline): MNHEY, SVGEGT. This chain's CDR3 is CASRGQIWDGYTF. The CDR3 bases are TGTGCCAGCAGGGGACAGATTTGGGATGGCTACACCTTC.

CDR3 amino acids: CASSLDLASGETQYF. The CDR3 region has the DNA TGCGCCAGCAGCTTGGACCTGGCTAGTGGAGAGACCCAGTACTTC. The chain links TRBV5-1 to TRBJ2-5; no clear D. Between the trimmed V and J ends, which lost 0 bases and 4 bases, there was a span of 13 bases. The V gene's germline CDR1 is SGHRS and CDR2 YFSETQ. This CDR3 is built from 15 residues. The full variable domain, completed using reference TRBV5-1 and TRBJ2-5, is KAGVTQTPRYLIKTRGQQVTLSCSPISGHRSVSWYQQTPGQGLQFLFEYFSETQRNKGNFPGRFSGRQFSNSRSEMNVSTLELGDSALYLCASSLDLASGETQYFGPGTRLLVL.

This chain connects TRBV7-8 to TRBJ2-3; D gene unclear. The CDR3 totals 13 residues. Germline V CDR1 and CDR2: SGHVS, FQNEAQ. Trimming took 8 bases from V and 4 from J, leaving 13 bases between them. CDR3 loop: CASSTQTPDTQYF. DNA for the CDR3: TGTGCCAGCTCGACGCAGACCCCAGATACGCAGTATTTT.

This clonotype was counted ten times or more. This chain connects TRBV5-1 to TRBJ2-5; the D gene is possibly TRBD1 (6 bases). Near its end, the DNA agrees better with TRBJ2-7, so the J call may be wrong. Germline V lookup: CDR1 SGHRS, CDR2 YFSETQ. The CDR3 runs to 15 residues. As DNA, the CDR3 is TGCGCCAGCAGCTTGGATGGCAGGGGAACCTACGAGCAGTACTTC. Residues: CASSLDGRGTYEQYF.

This clonotype has just a few counts. This chain links TRBV29-1 with TRBJ2-7; no reliable D call. CDR3 length equals 14 residues. Germline V lookup: CDR1 SQVTM, CDR2 ANQGSEA. The CDR3 DNA reads TGCAGTGTGGGTTTCGCGCAGGTTCCCCACGAGCAGTACTTC. Protein sequence: CSVGFAQVPHEQYF.

The J gene is TRBJ2-7, the V gene TRBV24-1; 8 positions match TRBD2. The CDR3 spans 13 residues. After removal of 9 bases from V and 6 bases from J, the junction contained 9 bases not matched to a gene. CDR1 and CDR2 from the germline V gene are KGHDR and SFDVKD. CDR3 sequence: CATAPREGGEQYF. The CDR3 region has the DNA TGTGCCACCGCGCCACGGGAGGGCGGCGAGCAGTACTTC.

The gene calls are TRBV5-1 and TRBJ2-1, with 14 bases that match TRBD2. V shed 4 bases, J shed 8 bases, and the junction held 5 bases outside the gene matches. The CDR3 has 15 amino acids. Germline lookup yields CDR1 SGHRS and CDR2 YFSETQ. CDR3 nucleotide sequence: TGCGCCAGCAGCCCAGGGACTAGCGGGAGTCATGAGCAGTTCTTC. Translating gives CASSPGTSGSHEQFF.

V and J are TRBV4-3 and TRBJ2-5; 8 nucleotides match TRBD2. The ends lost 0 bases at V and 5 bases at J; junction bases unmatched: 17. The CDR3 sequence is 19 residues long. The germline gives CDR1 LGHNA, CDR2 YSLEER. CDR3 in amino acids: CASSQDSPRARGDWETQYF. CDR3 DNA sequence: TGCGCCAGCAGCCAAGATTCTCCCCGTGCGCGGGGGGACTGGGAGACCCAGTACTTC.

This clonotype turned up a few times. V is TRBV7-3 and J is TRBJ2-1; D may correspond to TRBD1 or TRBD2 (5 bases each). Germline lookup yields CDR1 SGHTA and CDR2 FQGTGA. The V end was cut by 5 bases, the J end by 2 bases, with 13 bases between. This CDR3 is 15 amino acids long. The CDR3 here is CASSLGVGAYNEQFF. In DNA, the CDR3 is TGTGCCAGCAGCCTTGGGGTGGGGGCCTACAATGAGCAGTTCTTC.

A few counts support this clonotype. V usage is TRBV3-1 and J usage is TRBJ1-6; TRBD1 might be the D (6 bases). Between the trimmed V and J ends, which lost 0 bases and 8 bases, there was a span of 14 bases. The CDR3 is made up of 16 amino acids. Germline CDR1 reads LGHDT; CDR2 reads YNNKEL (reference sequence). CDR3 DNA sequence: TGTGCCAGCAGCCAAGATCCACAGGGTGTTTATTCACCCCTCCACTTT. Protein product: CASSQDPQGVYSPLHF.

The rearrangement uses TRBV7-2 and TRBJ2-5; D not certain. The DNA matches TRBJ2-7 better at its end, which makes the J call doubtful. Germline V gives CDR1 SGHTA, CDR2 FQGNSA. The length of the CDR3 is 15 residues. The CDR3, as DNA: TGTGCCAGCAGCCCTCGGACCCCCAGCTCCTACGAGCAGTACTTC. Translation: CASSPRTPSSYEQYF.

This clonotype was observed a handful of times. Sequence at one end of the junction differs from germline and may be a read error. The rearrangement joins TRBV3-1 to TRBJ2-7; TRBD2 agrees at 9 bases. The length of the CDR3 is 15 residues. Germline assignment: CDR1 LGHDT and CDR2 YNNKEL (reference sequence). In DNA form, the CDR3 reads TGTGCCGGCAGCCAGGGGCTAGCGGGGCCCTACGAGCAGTACTTC. Translating gives CAGSQGLAGPYEQYF.

The V gene is TRBV29-1, the J gene TRBJ1-2; D is possibly TRBD1 (5 bases). The CDR3 extends over 12 amino acids. V lost 4 bases to trimming and J lost 7 bases, with 13 bases between them. The germline CDR1 and CDR2 sequences are SQVTM and ANQGSEA. The CDR3 is CSVGGDPSGYTF. In DNA form, the CDR3 reads TGCAGCGTTGGCGGGGACCCCTCTGGCTACACCTTC.

This clonotype was seen a few times. This chain joins TRBV5-1 and TRBJ1-1; D uncertain. The V end lost 0 bases, the J end lost 6 bases, and 9 bases lay between the germline ends. Germline CDR1 and CDR2: SGHRS and YFSETQ. This CDR3 region has 13 residues. The CDR3 here is CASSLEVAPEAFF. DNA of the CDR3: TGCGCCAGCAGCTTGGAAGTGGCGCCTGAAGCTTTCTTT. The full variable domain, rest sourced from reference TRBV5-1 and TRBJ1-1, is KAGVTQTPRYLIKTRGQQVTLSCSPISGHRSVSWYQQTPGQGLQFLFEYFSETQRNKGNFPGRFSGRQFSNSRSEMNVSTLELGDSALYLCASSLEVAPEAFFGQGTRLTVV.